Reported below is one T cell receptor beta chain. cDNA came from around 0.5 to 1 ug RNA primed by random hexamers. TCR beta CDR3 was amplified by immunoSEQ multiplex PCR. This amplification extended across 54 Vbeta and 13 Jbeta segments. TCRdb fed the immunoSEQ multiplex PCR reads into MiXCR, producing one record per CDR3 protein. The sample consists of tens of thousands of distinct CDR3 sequences, around 95% of them appearing once. The data were obtained in a study of CD8 T cells in Susac syndrome. V dropped 8 bases and J dropped 5 bases, with 13 bases sitting between them. CDR3 length: 12 residues. The germline V gene has CDR1 MNHEY and CDR2 SVGEGT.

This clonotype was obtained from a human donor with Susac syndrome. This rearrangement joins TRBV6-2 or TRBV6-3 to TRBJ2-7; D gene unclear. What was sequenced was CD8+ T cells from PBMCs. The chain's CDR3 is CASDFPSDEQYF. In nucleotides, the CDR3 is TGTGCCAGCGACTTCCCAAGTGACGAGCAGTACTTC.